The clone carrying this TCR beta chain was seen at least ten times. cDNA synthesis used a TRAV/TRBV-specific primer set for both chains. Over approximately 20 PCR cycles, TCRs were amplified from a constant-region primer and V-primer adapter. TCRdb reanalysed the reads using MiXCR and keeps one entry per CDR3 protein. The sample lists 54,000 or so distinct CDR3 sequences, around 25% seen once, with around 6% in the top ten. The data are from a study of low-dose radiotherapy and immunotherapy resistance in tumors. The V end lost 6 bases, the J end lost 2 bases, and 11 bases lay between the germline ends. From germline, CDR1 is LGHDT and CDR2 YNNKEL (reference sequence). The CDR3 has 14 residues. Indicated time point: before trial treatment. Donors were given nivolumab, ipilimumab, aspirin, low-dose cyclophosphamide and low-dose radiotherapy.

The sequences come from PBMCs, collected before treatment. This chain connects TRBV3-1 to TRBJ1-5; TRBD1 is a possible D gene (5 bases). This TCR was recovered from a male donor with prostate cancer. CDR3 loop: CASSQTGGNQPQHF. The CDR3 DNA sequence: TGTGCCAGCAGTCAAACGGGGGGCAATCAGCCCCAGCATTTT.